This T cell receptor (beta chain) originates from a study of T cell repertoires in cytomegalovirus infection. Across the study: An indication of both CMV infection and matching HLA type came from public TCR beta signatures.

This clonotype was seen many times. This CDR3 has 14 residues. Germline V lookup: CDR1 MDHEN, CDR2 SYDVKM. With 7 bases removed from V and 10 bases from J, the gap between germline ends came to 20 bases. From the reads, TCRdb called clonotypes with MiXCR, one entry per CDR3 protein. This sample has some 390,000 distinct CDR3 sequences, with 15% to 20% found just once. The chain couples TRBV28 to TRBJ1-5; D is ambiguous. This TCR derives from a human donor in good health (CMV status not recorded). Some clones in this sample may be carry-over from other donors' samples. The sample taken for sequencing was PBMCs. CDR3 amino acids: CASTWTSQSQPQHF. Written as DNA, the CDR3 is TGTGCCAGCACCTGGACCAGCCAGTCCCAACCCCAGCATTTT.